This T cell receptor (beta chain) came from a study of blood T cell repertoires in COVID-19. Turning to the study itself: Samples taken during acute and convalescent COVID-19 were collected in the United States, Italy and Spain.

Those enrolled in Seattle joined during active infection and were followed longitudinally afterward. This CDR3 has 18 residues. Germline CDR1 reads SNHLY; CDR2 reads FYNNEI. V lost 5 bases and J 5 bases, leaving 25 bases between the germline ends. Method: immunoSEQ multiplex PCR; TCRdb's copy keeps in-frame clones and lacks some. In the table there are 150,000 to 200,000 clones, about 90% of which are singletons. The sequencing sample was made of peripheral blood. The clonotype was recovered from a young man with COVID-19, enrolled during active disease. V gene TRBV2 combines with J gene TRBJ2-1; the D gene is possibly TRBD2 (6 bases). The CDR3 is CASSPEGLLAEVHNEQFF. DNA for the CDR3: TGTGCCAGCAGTCCCGAAGGACTACTGGCGGAGGTACACAATGAGCAGTTCTTC.